The 31 T cell receptor beta chains below come from one sample, sequenced in a study of shared clonotypes between healthy human individuals. Generated by immunoSEQ multiplex PCR, the TCRdb table keeps only in-frame clones and is missing some. The table lists around 500,000 clones, 60% to 85% of them singletons. Sample: PBMCs. Receptors originate from a woman aged 40-49 years in good health. Some clones in this sample may be carry-over from other donors' samples.

The rearrangement links TRBV19 to TRBJ2-7; TRBD2 matches 9 bases. The CDR3 has 14 residues. With V trimmed by 5 bases and J by 3 bases, 5 bases remained unmatched. CDR1 and CDR2 from the germline V gene are LNHDA and SQIVND (reference sequence). CDR3 protein: CASSPGLAIYEQYF. Written as DNA, the CDR3 is TGTGCCAGTAGTCCGGGACTAGCAATCTACGAGCAGTACTTC.

Note on this clone: Within the sample, other DNA sequences also encode this same CDR3. The V gene is TRBV6-6, the J gene TRBJ2-7; 7 nucleotides align to TRBD1. CDR3 length: 13 amino acids. The V segment lost 5 bases and the J segment 4 bases; nucleotides outside the gene matches: 5. Germline CDR1 reads MNHNY; CDR2 reads SVGAGI (reference sequence). CDR3 coding DNA: TGTGCCAGCAGTCCAGGGACAGCGTACGAGCAGTACTTC. Protein product: CASSPGTAYEQYF.

The chain joins TRBV11-2 to TRBJ1-2, with TRBD1 matching 8 bases. Trimming at V came to 5 bases and at J to 7 bases, leaving 9 bases not matched to a gene. This CDR3 comprises 14 residues. Germline-derived CDR1 and CDR2 are SGHAT and FQNNGV. CDR3 residues: CASSAGTGSGGYTF. Written as DNA, the CDR3 is TGTGCCAGCAGCGCGGGGACAGGATCCGGTGGCTACACCTTC.

This chain joins TRBV27 and TRBJ2-7, with 14 bases aligning to TRBD2. The germline V gene has CDR1 MNHEY and CDR2 SMNVEV (reference sequence). The CDR3 sequence is 17 residues long. The ends lost 5 bases at V and 2 bases at J; junction bases unmatched: 8. The CDR3 is CASSTSGLAGGPYEQYF. The CDR3 DNA sequence: TGTGCCAGCAGTACCTCAGGACTAGCGGGAGGACCCTACGAGCAGTACTTC.

Concerning this clone: An end of the junction differs from the germline gene, which may be a read error. This chain connects TRBV5-5 to TRBJ2-3; tentative D call: TRBD2 (5 bases). CDR3 size: 14 residues. Germline V CDR1 and CDR2: SGHKS, YYEKEE (reference sequence). The DNA for the CDR3 is TGTGTCAGCAGCTTGGTCCTACGGGGAGATACGCAGTATTTT. It specifies CVSSLVLRGDTQYF.

The chain employs TRBV2 and TRBJ2-7; TRBD2 agrees at 9 bases. V lost 7 bases, J lost 0 bases, and 1 base stayed unmatched. There are 13 residues in the CDR3. The germline V gene encodes CDR1 SNHLY and CDR2 FYNNEI. The CDR3, as DNA: TGTGCCAGCAAACTAGCGGGCTCCTACGAGCAGTACTTC. It translates to CASKLAGSYEQYF.

This clone was detected only a few times. Other DNA sequences in the sample encode the same CDR3. The CDR3 loop reads CAISSNDGELFF. The CDR3 DNA reads TGTGCCATCAGTTCAAATGACGGGGAGCTGTTTTTT. The chain recombines TRBV10-3 with TRBJ2-2; D is undetermined. CDR1 ENHRY and CDR2 SYGVKD come from the germline V gene. V was cut by 5 bases and J by 7 bases, with 8 bases left in between. The CDR3 consists of 12 residues.

This chain's CDR3 is CASSQDRVAGGPSGELFF. The CDR3 nucleotides are TGCGCCAGCAGCCAAGATAGGGTCGCGGGAGGGCCGTCGGGGGAGCTGTTTTTT. The chain employs TRBV4-3 and TRBJ2-2, with 9 bases lining up with TRBD2. The CDR3 is 18 residues long. Germline CDR1 LGHNA, CDR2 YSLEER. The J segment lost 8 bases and the V segment lost 0 bases, leaving 13 bases of the junction unmatched.

As to this clone: This likely stems from a read error, as it lies one base from a far larger clone. This sample also contains other DNA sequences that code for the same CDR3. The chain joins TRBV28 to TRBJ2-2, with 11 positions matching TRBD1. Germline CDR1 and CDR2: MDHEN and SYDVKM. The CDR3 sequence is 16 residues long. The J segment lost 8 bases and the V segment lost 6 bases, leaving 11 bases of the junction unmatched. The CDR3 bases are TGTGCCAGCAGCCCGGACAGGGGGCTTCCCACTGGGGAGCTGTTTTTT. Translation gives CASSPDRGLPTGELFF.

The rearrangement links TRBV29-1 to TRBJ2-7, with 12 positions matching TRBD2. Trimming cost V 0 bases and J 6 bases; bases outside gene matches: 6. Germline CDR1 reads SQVTM; CDR2 reads ANQGSEA. This CDR3 spans 15 amino acids. CDR3 sequence reads: CSVEDPLAGGSEQYF. As DNA, the CDR3 is TGCAGCGTTGAAGATCCACTAGCGGGAGGTAGCGAGCAGTACTTC.

J is TRBJ2-5 and V is TRBV11-3, with TRBD2 identical over 8 bases. Germline CDR1 SGHNT, CDR2 YENEEA. The length of the CDR3 is 14 residues. V gave up 2 bases and J gave up 3 bases; unmatched junction bases: 2. DNA for the CDR3: TGTGCCAGCAGCTTAATACTAGCGGAAGAGACCCAGTACTTC. Protein: CASSLILAEETQYF.

The rearrangement joins TRBV6-1 to TRBJ2-4, with no clear D. V dropped 5 bases and J dropped 6 bases, with 8 bases sitting between them. The CDR3 consists of 12 residues. In germline, CDR1 is MNHNS, CDR2 SASEGT. The CDR3 DNA sequence: TGTGCCAGCAGTCCTCGGGTAAACATTCAGTACTTC. As protein: CASSPRVNIQYF.

This chain connects TRBV30 to TRBJ2-7; 15 positions match TRBD2. The V gene's germline CDR1 is GTSNPN and CDR2 SVGIG (reference sequence). CDR3 length: 18 residues. V lost 2 bases to trimming and J lost 6 bases; unmatched junction nucleotides: 14. The CDR3 loop reads CAWSPDRGRTSGRGEQYF. The CDR3 coding sequence is TGTGCCTGGAGTCCGGACAGGGGTCGGACTAGCGGGAGGGGCGAGCAGTACTTC.

The genes are TRBV6-1 and TRBJ1-3; D gene unclear. This CDR3 contains 12 residues. Germline assignment: CDR1 MNHNS and CDR2 SASEGT. The V end was cut by 8 bases, the J end by 8 bases, with 13 bases between. The CDR3 coding sequence is TGTGCCAGCGGAGGACCCGGCTACACCATATATTTT. Its translation is CASGGPGYTIYF.

The genes are TRBV6-6 and TRBJ1-4, with D possibly TRBD1 on 5 matching bases. CDR3 length: 15 residues. Trimming took 2 bases from V and 3 from J, leaving 10 bases between them. Germline V lookup: CDR1 MNHNY, CDR2 SVGAGI (reference sequence). CDR3 sequence (DNA): TGTGCCAGCAGTTACGAGGGGAGATCTAATGAAAAACTGTTTTTT. Protein: CASSYEGRSNEKLFF.

This clone has only a few counts. The rearrangement links TRBV6-1 to TRBJ1-2, with D possibly TRBD1 on 5 matching bases. V was shortened by 0 bases and J by 0 bases, with 8 bases between the two germline ends. Germline V gene data show CDR1 as MNHNS and CDR2 as SASEGT. The CDR3 has 15 residues. CDR3 in amino acids: CASSEALGANYGYTF. As DNA, the CDR3 is TGTGCCAGCAGTGAAGCGTTGGGGGCTAACTATGGCTACACCTTC.

V is TRBV28 and J is TRBJ1-2; a possible D gene is TRBD1 (5 bases). V lost 2 bases to trimming and J lost 3 bases, with 10 bases between them. Looked up from germline, CDR1 is MDHEN and CDR2 is SYDVKM. The CDR3 totals 14 residues. The CDR3 is CASSLRWGDYGYTF. For the CDR3, the DNA is TGTGCCAGCAGTTTAAGGTGGGGGGACTATGGCTACACCTTC.

In this sample, this clone turned up once. The chain has TRBV9 and TRBJ2-2; perhaps TRBD2 as D (5 bases). The V end lost 0 bases, the J end lost 6 bases, and 18 bases lay between the germline ends. Germline V gene data show CDR1 as SGDLS and CDR2 as YYNGEE. CDR3 size: 17 residues. As DNA, the CDR3 is TGTGCCAGCAGCGTAGCTCAGCTAGCCTGGTTCCCCGGGGAGCTGTTTTTT. This encodes CASSVAQLAWFPGELFF. The full variable domain, in which reference TRBV9 and TRBJ2-2 provide the parts outside the CDR3, is DSGVTQTPKHLITATGQRVTLRCSPRSGDLSVYWYQQSLDQGLQFLIQYYNGEERAKGNILERFSAQQFPDLHSELNLSSLELGDSALYFCASSVAQLAWFPGELFFGEGSRLTVL.

The V and J genes are TRBV5-1 and TRBJ2-7; D is possibly TRBD1 (6 bases). The V gene's germline CDR1 is SGHRS and CDR2 YFSETQ. Trimming pared 3 bases from V and 0 bases from J, leaving 13 bases between. The CDR3 has 15 amino acids. The CDR3 sequence: CASSSRGQISYEQYF. The CDR3 DNA is TGCGCCAGCAGCTCCCGAGGACAGATCTCCTACGAGCAGTACTTC.

On this clone itself: A much more abundant neighbour one base away suggests this may be a read error. In the same sample, other DNA sequences code for this CDR3. The chain combines TRBV5-1 with TRBJ2-5; D may correspond to TRBD1 or TRBD2 (5 bases each). The CDR3 contains 13 residues. Trimming removed 0 bases at V and 5 bases at J, with 8 bases between. Germline CDR1 SGHRS, CDR2 YFSETQ. CDR3 nucleotide sequence: TGCGCCAGCAGCTTGGCCGGGACGGAGACCCAGTACTTC. Its protein product is CASSLAGTETQYF.

V usage is TRBV7-8 and J usage is TRBJ2-1; 9 nucleotides agree with TRBD2. The V segment lost 5 bases and the J segment 4 bases; nucleotides outside the gene matches: 6. Germline V gene data show CDR1 as SGHVS and CDR2 as FQNEAQ. The CDR3 covers 15 residues. The chain's CDR3 is CASSVQAGGYNEQFF. The CDR3 DNA reads as TGTGCCAGCAGCGTGCAAGCGGGAGGATACAATGAGCAGTTCTTC.

The chain uses TRBV6-1 and TRBJ1-5; no clear D gene. The germline gives CDR1 MNHNS, CDR2 SASEGT. CDR3 size: 14 residues. Trimming shortened V by 2 bases and J by 9 bases, and 14 bases separated the two germline ends. CDR3 in amino acids: CASSEIGFRRPQHF. The CDR3 bases are TGTGCCAGCAGTGAAATAGGGTTTCGACGGCCCCAGCATTTT.

CDR3 DNA: TGTGCCAGCAGCTTTCTCGGACTAGCGAACAATGAGCAGTTCTTC. Translation: CASSFLGLANNEQFF. The J gene is TRBJ2-1, the V gene TRBV7-6; 9 bases line up with TRBD2. CDR1 is SGHVS and CDR2 is FNYEAQ in the germline V gene. V shed 3 bases and J 5 bases; nucleotides not matched to a gene: 5. The CDR3 covers 15 residues.

The V and J genes are TRBV7-2 and TRBJ1-1; D is ambiguous. The CDR3 spans 14 residues. Germline CDR1 SGHTA, CDR2 FQGNSA. V was clipped by 5 bases and J by 2 bases, with 12 bases between them. CDR3 in DNA: TGTGCCAGCAGCCAACACGCACTCAACACTGAAGCTTTCTTT. Translating gives CASSQHALNTEAFF.

This clone was detected ten times or more. The CDR3 region has the DNA TGTGCCTGGAGTGGGAAGAGCAATCAGCCCCAGCATTTT. Its protein is CAWSGKSNQPQHF. The chain links TRBV30 to TRBJ1-5; the D is unclear. The CDR3 runs to 13 residues. Germline-derived CDR1 and CDR2 are GTSNPN and SVGIG (reference sequence). V was trimmed by 1 base and J by 1 base, leaving 5 bases between them.

The V call is TRBV27, the J call TRBJ2-1; TRBD2 matches 12 bases. Germline loops: CDR1 MNHEY, CDR2 SMNVEV (reference sequence). Unmatched junction bases numbered 3, after V lost 3 bases and J lost 6 bases. This CDR3 is built from 15 residues. The DNA of the CDR3 is TGTGCCAGCAGTTTTCTAGCGGGAGGGAGCAATGAGCAGTTCTTC. It yields the protein CASSFLAGGSNEQFF.

This chain connects TRBV28 to TRBJ1-1; 9 nucleotides line up with TRBD1. Trimming took 6 bases from V and 2 from J; bases not matched to a gene: 1. The CDR3 has 13 amino acids. Looked up from germline, CDR1 is MDHEN and CDR2 is SYDVKM. The CDR3 DNA reads as TGTGCCAGCAGGGACAGGGGTAACACTGAAGCTTTCTTT. It codes for CASRDRGNTEAFF.

This clone was recorded a few times. The genes are TRBV9 and TRBJ2-5; 7 bases are shared with TRBD2. The J call is doubtful: the DNA matches TRBJ2-7 better. The CDR3 extends over 15 amino acids. CDR1 and CDR2 (germline): SGDLS, YYNGEE. DNA of the CDR3: TGTGCCAGCAGCGTAGAAGTAGCGGGCACCTACGAGCAGTACTTC. It specifies CASSVEVAGTYEQYF.

The DNA for the CDR3 is TGTGCCAGCAGCTTAGGTTATAGCAATCAGCCCCAGCATTTT. Translating it yields CASSLGYSNQPQHF. V is TRBV5-6 and J is TRBJ1-5; no reliable D call. The CDR3 has 14 residues. The V gene's germline CDR1 is SGHDT and CDR2 YYEEEE. Deletions cut 2 bases from V and 0 bases from J, with 6 bases between. Drawing the rest from reference TRBV5-6 and TRBJ1-5, the complete variable domain is DAGVTQSPTHLIKTRGQQVTLRCSPKSGHDTVSWYQQALGQGPQFIFQYYEEEERQRGNFPDRFSGHQFPNYSSELNVNALLLGDSALYLCASSLGYSNQPQHFGDGTRLSIL.

The chain is built from TRBV5-1 and TRBJ2-7; maybe TRBD1 (5 bases). The germline CDR1 and CDR2 sequences are SGHRS and YFSETQ. The length of the CDR3 is 15 residues. The ends were cut back, 4 bases at V and 0 bases at J, with 14 bases in the middle. The CDR3 protein is CASSPGHSTSYEQYF. The CDR3 coding sequence is TGCGCCAGCAGCCCCGGACATAGCACCTCCTACGAGCAGTACTTC.

The CDR3 DNA sequence: TGTGCCAGTAGTGACCGCCCAGTCTGGAATGAAAAACTGTTTTTT. Residues: CASSDRPVWNEKLFF. This chain joins TRBV19 and TRBJ1-4; no clear D gene. The germline V gene encodes CDR1 LNHDA and CDR2 SQIVND (reference sequence). The V and J ends lost 5 bases and 5 bases respectively, with 15 bases between them. CDR3 length equals 15 residues. The full variable domain, in which reference TRBV19 and TRBJ1-4 provide the parts outside the CDR3, is DGGITQSPKYLFRKEGQNVTLSCEQNLNHDAMYWYRQDPGQGLRLIYYSQIVNDFQKGDIAEGYSVSREKKESFPLTVTSAQKNPTAFYLCASSDRPVWNEKLFFGSGTQLSVL.